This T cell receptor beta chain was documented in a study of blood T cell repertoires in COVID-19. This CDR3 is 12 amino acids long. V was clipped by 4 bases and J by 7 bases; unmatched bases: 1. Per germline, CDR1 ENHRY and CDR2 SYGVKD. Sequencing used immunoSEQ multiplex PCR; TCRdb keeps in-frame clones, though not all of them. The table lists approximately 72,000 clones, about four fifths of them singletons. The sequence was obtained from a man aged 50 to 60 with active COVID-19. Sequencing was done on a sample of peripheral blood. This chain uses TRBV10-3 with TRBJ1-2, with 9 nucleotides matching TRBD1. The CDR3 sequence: CAISGGQGGYTF. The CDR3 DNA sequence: TGTGCCATCAGTGGGGGACAGGGTGGCTACACCTTC.